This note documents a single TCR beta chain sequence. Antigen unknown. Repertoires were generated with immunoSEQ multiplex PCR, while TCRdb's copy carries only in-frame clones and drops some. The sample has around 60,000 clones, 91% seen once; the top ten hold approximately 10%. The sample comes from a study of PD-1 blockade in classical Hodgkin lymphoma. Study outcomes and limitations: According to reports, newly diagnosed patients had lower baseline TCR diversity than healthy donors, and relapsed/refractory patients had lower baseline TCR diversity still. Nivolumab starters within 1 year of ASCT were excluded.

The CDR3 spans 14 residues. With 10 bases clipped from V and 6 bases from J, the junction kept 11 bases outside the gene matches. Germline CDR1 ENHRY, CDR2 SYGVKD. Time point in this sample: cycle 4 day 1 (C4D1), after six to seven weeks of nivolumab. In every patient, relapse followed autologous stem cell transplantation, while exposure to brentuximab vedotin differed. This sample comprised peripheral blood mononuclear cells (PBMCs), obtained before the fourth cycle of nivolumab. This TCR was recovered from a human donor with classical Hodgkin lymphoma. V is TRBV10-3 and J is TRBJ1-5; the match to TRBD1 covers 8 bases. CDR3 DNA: TGTGCCAGCAGGCAGGGGGCGCTTGGTCAGCCCCAGCATTTT. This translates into CASRQGALGQPQHF.